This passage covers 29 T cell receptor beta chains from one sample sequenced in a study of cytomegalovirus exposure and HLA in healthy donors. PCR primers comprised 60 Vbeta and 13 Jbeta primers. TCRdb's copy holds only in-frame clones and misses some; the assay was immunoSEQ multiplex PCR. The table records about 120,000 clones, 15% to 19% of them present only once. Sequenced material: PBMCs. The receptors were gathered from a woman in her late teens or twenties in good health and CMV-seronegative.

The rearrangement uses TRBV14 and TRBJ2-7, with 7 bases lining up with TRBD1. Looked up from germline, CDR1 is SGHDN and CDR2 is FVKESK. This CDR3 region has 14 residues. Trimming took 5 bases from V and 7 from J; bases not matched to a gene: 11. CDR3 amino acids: CASSKKTGTWEQYF. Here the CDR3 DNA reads TGTGCCAGCAGCAAAAAGACAGGGACGTGGGAGCAGTACTTC.

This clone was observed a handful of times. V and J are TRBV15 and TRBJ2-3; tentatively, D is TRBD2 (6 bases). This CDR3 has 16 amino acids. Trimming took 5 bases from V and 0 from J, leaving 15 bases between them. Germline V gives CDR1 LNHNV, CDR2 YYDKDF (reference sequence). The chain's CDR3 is CATSPRGGISTDTQYF. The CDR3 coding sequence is TGTGCCACCAGCCCCCGTGGAGGGATTAGCACAGATACGCAGTATTTT.

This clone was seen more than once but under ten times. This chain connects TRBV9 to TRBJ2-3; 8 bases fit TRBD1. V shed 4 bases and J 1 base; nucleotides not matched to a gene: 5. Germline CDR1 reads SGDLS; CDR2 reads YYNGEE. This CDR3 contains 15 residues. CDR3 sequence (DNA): TGTGCCAGCAGCTTTCGGACAGGGCGCACAGATACGCAGTATTTT. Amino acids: CASSFRTGRTDTQYF.

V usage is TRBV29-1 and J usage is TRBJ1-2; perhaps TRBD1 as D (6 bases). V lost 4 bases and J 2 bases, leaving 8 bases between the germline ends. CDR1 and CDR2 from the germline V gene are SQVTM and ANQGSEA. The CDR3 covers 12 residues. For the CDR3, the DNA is TGCAGCGTTGTAGGGGGAAACTATGGCTACACCTTC. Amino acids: CSVVGGNYGYTF.

Here the CDR3 reads CASSEGEYNGGNEQFF. For the CDR3, the DNA is TGTGCCAGCAGTGAGGGGGAGTATAACGGGGGGAATGAGCAGTTCTTC. V gene TRBV6-4 combines with J gene TRBJ2-1, with 7 bases lining up with TRBD2. Germline CDR1 MRHNA, CDR2 SNTAGT. The ends lost 3 bases at V and 7 bases at J; junction bases unmatched: 12. CDR3 length equals 16 residues.

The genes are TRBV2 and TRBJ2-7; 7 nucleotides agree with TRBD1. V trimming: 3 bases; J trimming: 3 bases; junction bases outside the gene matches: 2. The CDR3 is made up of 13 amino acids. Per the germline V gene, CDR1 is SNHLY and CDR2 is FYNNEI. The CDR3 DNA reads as TGTGCCAGCAGTGACCCAGGGGGCTACGAGCAGTACTTC. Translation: CASSDPGGYEQYF. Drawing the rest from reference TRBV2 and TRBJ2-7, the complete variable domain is EPEVTQTPSHQVTQMGQEVILRCVPISNHLYFYWYRQILGQKVEFLVSFYNNEISEKSEIFDDQFSVERPDGSNFTLKIRSTKLEDSAMYFCASSDPGGYEQYFGPGTRLTVT.

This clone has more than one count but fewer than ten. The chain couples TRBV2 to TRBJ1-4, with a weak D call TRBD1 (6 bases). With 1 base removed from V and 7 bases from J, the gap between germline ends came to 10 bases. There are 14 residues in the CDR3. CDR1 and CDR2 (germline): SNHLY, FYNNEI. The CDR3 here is CASSEGRGGEKLFF. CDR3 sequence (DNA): TGTGCCAGCAGTGAAGGCAGGGGCGGTGAAAAACTGTTTTTT. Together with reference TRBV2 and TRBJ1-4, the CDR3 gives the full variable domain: EPEVTQTPSHQVTQMGQEVILRCVPISNHLYFYWYRQILGQKVEFLVSFYNNEISEKSEIFDDQFSVERPDGSNFTLKIRSTKLEDSAMYFCASSEGRGGEKLFFGSGTQLSVL.

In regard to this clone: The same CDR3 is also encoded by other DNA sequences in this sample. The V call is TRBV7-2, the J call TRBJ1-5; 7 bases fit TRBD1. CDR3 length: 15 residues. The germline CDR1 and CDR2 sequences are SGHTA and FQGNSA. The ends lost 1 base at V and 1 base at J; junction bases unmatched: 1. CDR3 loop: CASSLVGGSNQPQHF. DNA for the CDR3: TGTGCCAGCAGCTTAGTAGGGGGCAGCAATCAGCCCCAGCATTTT.

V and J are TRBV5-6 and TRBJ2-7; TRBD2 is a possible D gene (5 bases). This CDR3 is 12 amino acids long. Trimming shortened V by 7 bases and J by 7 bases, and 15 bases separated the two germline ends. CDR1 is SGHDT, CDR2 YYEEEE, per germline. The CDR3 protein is CASSPYPGEQYF. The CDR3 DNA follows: TGTGCCAGCTCCCCCTACCCGGGGGAGCAGTACTTC.

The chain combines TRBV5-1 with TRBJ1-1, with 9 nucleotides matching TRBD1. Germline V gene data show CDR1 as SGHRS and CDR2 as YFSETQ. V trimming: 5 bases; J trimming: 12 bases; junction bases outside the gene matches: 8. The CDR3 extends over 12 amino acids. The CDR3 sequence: CASRGTGLRTFF. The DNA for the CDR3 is TGCGCCAGCAGGGGGACAGGGTTGAGAACTTTCTTT.

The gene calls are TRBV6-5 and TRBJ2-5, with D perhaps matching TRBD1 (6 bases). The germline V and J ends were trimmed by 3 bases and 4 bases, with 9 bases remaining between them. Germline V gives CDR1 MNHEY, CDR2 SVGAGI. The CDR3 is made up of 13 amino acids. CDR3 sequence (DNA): TGTGCCAGCAGTTATGGGGGCGGAGAGACCCAGTACTTC. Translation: CASSYGGGETQYF.

The CDR3: CASSVEAGANVLTF. DNA for the CDR3: TGCGCCAGCAGTGTGGAGGCTGGGGCCAACGTCCTGACTTTC. The chain recombines TRBV10-2 with TRBJ2-6, with a tentative D call TRBD2 (5 bases). This CDR3 comprises 14 residues. Trimming left V 4 bases short and J 2 bases short, with 6 bases between. Germline V lookup: CDR1 WSHSY, CDR2 SAAADI.

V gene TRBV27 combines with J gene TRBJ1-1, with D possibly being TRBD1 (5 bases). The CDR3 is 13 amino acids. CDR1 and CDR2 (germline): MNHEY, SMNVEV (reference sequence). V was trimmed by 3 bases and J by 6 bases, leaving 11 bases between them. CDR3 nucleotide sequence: TGTGCCAGCAGTTTCAGTGGAGGGGCTGAAGCTTTCTTT. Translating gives CASSFSGGAEAFF.

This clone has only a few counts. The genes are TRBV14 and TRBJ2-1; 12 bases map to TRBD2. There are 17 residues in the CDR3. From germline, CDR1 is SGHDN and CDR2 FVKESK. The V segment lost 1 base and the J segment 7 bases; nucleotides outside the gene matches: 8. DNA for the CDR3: TGTGCCAGCAGCCAAGGGTGGACTAGCGGGGCGTTAAATGAGCAGTTCTTC. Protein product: CASSQGWTSGALNEQFF.

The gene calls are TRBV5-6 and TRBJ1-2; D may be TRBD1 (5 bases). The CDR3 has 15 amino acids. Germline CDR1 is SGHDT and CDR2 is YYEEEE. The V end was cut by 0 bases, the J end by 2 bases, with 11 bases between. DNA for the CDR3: TGTGCCAGCAGCTTGGCCGGCAGGGCCAACTATGGCTACACCTTC. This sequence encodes CASSLAGRANYGYTF.

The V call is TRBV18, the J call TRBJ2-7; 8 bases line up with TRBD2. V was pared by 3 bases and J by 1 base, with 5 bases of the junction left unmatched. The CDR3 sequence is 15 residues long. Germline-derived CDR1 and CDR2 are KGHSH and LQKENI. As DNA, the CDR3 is TGTGCCAGCTCACCGAGCGGGGGCTCGTCCTACGAGCAGTACTTC. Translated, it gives CASSPSGGSSYEQYF.

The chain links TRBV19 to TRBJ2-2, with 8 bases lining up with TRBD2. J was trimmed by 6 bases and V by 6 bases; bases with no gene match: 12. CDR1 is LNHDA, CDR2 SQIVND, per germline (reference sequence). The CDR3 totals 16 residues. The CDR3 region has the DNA TGTGCCAGTAGATTCTCATCCGGGGGGGCCGCCGGGGAGCTGTTTTTT. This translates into CASRFSSGGAAGELFF.

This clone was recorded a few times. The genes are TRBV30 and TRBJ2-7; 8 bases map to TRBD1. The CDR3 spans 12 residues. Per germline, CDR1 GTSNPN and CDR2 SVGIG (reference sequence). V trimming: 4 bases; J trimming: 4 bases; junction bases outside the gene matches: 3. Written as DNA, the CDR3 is TGTGCCTGGATGGGACAGGAGTACGAGCAGTACTTC. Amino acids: CAWMGQEYEQYF. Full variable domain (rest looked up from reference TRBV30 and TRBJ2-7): SQTIHQWPATLVQPVGSPLSLECTVEGTSNPNLYWYRQAAGRGLQLLFYSVGIGQISSEVPQNLSASRPQDRQFILSSKKLLLSDSGFYLCAWMGQEYEQYFGPGTRLTVT.

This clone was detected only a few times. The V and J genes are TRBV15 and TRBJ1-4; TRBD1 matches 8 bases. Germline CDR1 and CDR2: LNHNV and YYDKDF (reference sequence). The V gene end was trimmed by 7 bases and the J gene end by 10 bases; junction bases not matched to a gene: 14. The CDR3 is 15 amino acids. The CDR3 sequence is CATTSPGTGSRKLFF. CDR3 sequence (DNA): TGTGCCACCACCTCCCCCGGGACAGGCTCGCGAAAACTGTTTTTT.

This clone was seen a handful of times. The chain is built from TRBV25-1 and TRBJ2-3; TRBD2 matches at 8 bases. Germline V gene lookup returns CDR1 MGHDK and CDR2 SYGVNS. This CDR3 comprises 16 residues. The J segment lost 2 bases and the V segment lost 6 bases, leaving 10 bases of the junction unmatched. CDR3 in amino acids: CASSPVSGRPTDTQYF. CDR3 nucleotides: TGTGCCAGCAGCCCGGTGAGCGGGAGACCCACAGATACGCAGTATTTT.

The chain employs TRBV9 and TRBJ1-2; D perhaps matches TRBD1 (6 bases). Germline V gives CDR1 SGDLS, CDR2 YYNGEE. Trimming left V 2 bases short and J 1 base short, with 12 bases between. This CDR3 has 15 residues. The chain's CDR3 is CASSVGAGNNYGYTF. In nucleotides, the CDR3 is TGTGCCAGCAGCGTGGGGGCAGGGAATAACTATGGCTACACCTTC.

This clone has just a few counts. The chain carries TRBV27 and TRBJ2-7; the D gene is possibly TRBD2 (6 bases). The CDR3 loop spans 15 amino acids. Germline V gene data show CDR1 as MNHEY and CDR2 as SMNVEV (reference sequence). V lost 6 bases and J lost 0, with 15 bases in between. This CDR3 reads CASSRTGTSSYEQYF. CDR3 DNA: TGTGCCAGCAGCCGCACGGGGACTTCCTCCTACGAGCAGTACTTC.

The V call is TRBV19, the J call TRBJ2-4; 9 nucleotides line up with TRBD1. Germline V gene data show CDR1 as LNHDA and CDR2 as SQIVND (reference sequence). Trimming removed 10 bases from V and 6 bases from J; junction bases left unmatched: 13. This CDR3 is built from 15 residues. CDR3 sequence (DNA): TGTGCCACCACACAAACAGGGGGCGCGGGAAACATTCAGTACTTC. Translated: CATTQTGGAGNIQYF.

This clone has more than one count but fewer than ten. CDR3 in amino acids: CASSGIPGQGVPSPLHF. In DNA form, the CDR3 reads TGTGCCAGCAGCGGTATTCCGGGACAGGGTGTTCCTTCACCCCTCCACTTT. The chain carries TRBV7-9 and TRBJ1-6, with 9 bases matching TRBD1. This CDR3 spans 17 amino acids. CDR1 and CDR2 from the germline V gene are SEHNR and FQNEAQ (reference sequence). V shed 5 bases and J 9 bases; nucleotides not matched to a gene: 14.

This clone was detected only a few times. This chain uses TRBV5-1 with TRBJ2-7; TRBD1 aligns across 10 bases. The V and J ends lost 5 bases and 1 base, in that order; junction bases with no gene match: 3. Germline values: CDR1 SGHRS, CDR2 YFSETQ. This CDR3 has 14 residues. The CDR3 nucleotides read TGCGCCAGCAGGACAGGGGGCCTGTCCTACGAGCAGTACTTC. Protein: CASRTGGLSYEQYF.

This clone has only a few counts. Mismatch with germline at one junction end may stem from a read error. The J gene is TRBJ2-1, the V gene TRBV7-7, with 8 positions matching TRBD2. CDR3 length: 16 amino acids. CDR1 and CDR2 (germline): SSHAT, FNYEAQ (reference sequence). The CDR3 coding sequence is TGTGCTAGCAGCTTAGCAGGGTCGGGAGGGGCCAATGAGCAGTTCTTC. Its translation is CASSLAGSGGANEQFF.

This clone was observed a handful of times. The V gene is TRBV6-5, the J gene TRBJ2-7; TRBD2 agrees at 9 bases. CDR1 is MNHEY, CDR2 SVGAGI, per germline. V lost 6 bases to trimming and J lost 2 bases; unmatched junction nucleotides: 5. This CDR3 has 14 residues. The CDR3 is CASSWASGTYEQYF. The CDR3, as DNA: TGTGCCAGCAGCTGGGCTAGCGGGACCTACGAGCAGTACTTC.

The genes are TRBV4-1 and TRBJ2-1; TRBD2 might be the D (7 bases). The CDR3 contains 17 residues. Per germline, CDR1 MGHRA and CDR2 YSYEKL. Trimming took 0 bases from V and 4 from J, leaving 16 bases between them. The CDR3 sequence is CASSQERGGPGYNEQFF. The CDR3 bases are TGCGCCAGCAGCCAAGAGAGGGGGGGCCCGGGATACAATGAGCAGTTCTTC.

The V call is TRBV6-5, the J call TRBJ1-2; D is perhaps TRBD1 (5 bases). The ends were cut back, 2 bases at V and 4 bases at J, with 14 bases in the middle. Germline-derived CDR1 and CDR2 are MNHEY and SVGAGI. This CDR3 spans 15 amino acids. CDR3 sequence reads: CASSYGGGLAYGYTF. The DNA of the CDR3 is TGTGCCAGCAGTTACGGGGGGGGGTTGGCCTATGGCTACACCTTC.